Reported below is one TCR beta chain. Its matching antigen is unknown. The naive CD8 population came from CD45RO-negative cells selected for CCR7, without terminally differentiated effector memory CD45RA+ cells. The sample is drawn from a study of shared clonotypes between healthy human individuals. The study's findings and limits: Estimated richness was generally greater in naive than memory subsets. Apart from blood, nothing was sampled; tissue repertoires likely differ.

An even split of each subset's genomic DNA across several immunoSEQ plates was performed. Sorted subsets were amplified in replicate PCRs using approximately 200 ng DNA, some 31,000 T cell genomes. Only in-frame clones appear in the TCRdb table, and some are missing; sequencing was by immunoSEQ multiplex PCR. The sample lists under 850,000 clones; about 91% were seen once. V shed 4 bases and J 5 bases; nucleotides not matched to a gene: 8. The germline gives CDR1 SGDLS, CDR2 YYNGEE. This CDR3 region has 14 residues. Sample: naive CD8+ T cells sorted from blood. The source of this sequence is a man aged 25 to 40 in good health. The V and J genes are TRBV9 and TRBJ1-1; TRBD1 matches 7 bases. DNA for the CDR3: TGTGCCAGCAGCCAGACAGGGTTCGGAACTGAAGCTTTCTTT. Its translation: CASSQTGFGTEAFF.